This T cell receptor (beta chain) was captured by sequencing in a study of cytomegalovirus exposure and HLA in healthy donors. All donors participated as healthy donors of bone marrow. Worth noting for this clone: As yet, its antigen is unknown.

Losses at the gene ends were 10 bases for V and 1 base for J; bases not matched to a gene: 3. Germline assignment: CDR1 SGHAT and CDR2 FQDESV (reference sequence). The CDR3 spans 12 residues. PCR primers comprised 60 Vbeta and 13 Jbeta primers. Data came from immunoSEQ multiplex PCR; TCRdb stores just in-frame clones and leaves some out. The sample lists 150,000 or so clones, around three quarters occurring once. Broader study findings: The majority of CMV-associated TCR beta chains were reported as apparently HLA-restricted in a later analysis.

The sequence was obtained from a male donor in good health and CMV-seronegative. This chain joins TRBV11-1 and TRBJ1-1; 7 positions agree with TRBD1. The sample comprised PBMCs. The CDR3 DNA is TGTGCCACTGGGACAGAGAACACTGAAGCTTTCTTT. This encodes CATGTENTEAFF.